These T cell receptor beta chains were read from a single sample in a study of T-cell reconstitution after alpha-beta-depleted transplantation in children. TCRdb itself ran the PCR reads through MiXCR, one entry per CDR3 protein. Altogether a few hundred thousand distinct CDR3 sequences are present, around 19% being singletons, with the ten largest covering 3% to 3.5%. The material was PBMCs from the stem cell graft donor, obtained from the stem cell graft. These receptors were taken from a human donor who donated a stem cell graft to a child with acute lymphoblastic leukemia. CDR3s leave out the opening cysteine and the closing phenylalanine or tryptophan. Fields, in order: V gene, CDR3 protein.

V: TRBV9; CDR3: ASSVYDGGQHYT
V: TRBV3-1; CDR3: ASSQGPMAHSYEQY
V: TRBV12-3/TRBV12-4; CDR3: ASSAGGTTQY
V: TRBV27; CDR3: ASSLSWGGQNEQF
V: TRBV5-1; CDR3: ASSLTSGPYEQY
V: TRBV12-3/TRBV12-4; CDR3: ASSQFTGGTEAF
V: TRBV3-1; CDR3: ASSPRLAGSTYEQY
V: TRBV5-1; CDR3: ASSLEAAYEQY
V: TRBV21-1; CDR3: ASSKEGERDGSGTDTQY
V: TRBV7-2; CDR3: ASSRTVATNEKLF
V: TRBV7-8; CDR3: ASSSQGADETQY
V: TRBV27; CDR3: ASSHLQGWTAADNYEQY
V: TRBV12-3/TRBV12-4; CDR3: ASRRTGGFGNQPQH
V: TRBV27; CDR3: ASALAGSYEQY
V: TRBV5-1; CDR3: ASSWPRGHNEQF
V: TRBV5-1; CDR3: ASSFRTNTGELF
V: TRBV12-3/TRBV12-4; CDR3: ASSPYGSGNTIY
V: TRBV20-1; CDR3: SASSVSSYEQY
V: TRBV7-8; CDR3: ASSPRQGWSPLH
V: TRBV20-1; CDR3: SAVQGVGYEQY
V: TRBV28; CDR3: ASSLAVINQPQH
V: TRBV5-5; CDR3: ASSPFPRDRQNIQY
V: TRBV7-3; CDR3: ASSLSGGWSSSYNEQF
V: TRBV5-4; CDR3: ASSPTSVEQF
V: TRBV30; CDR3: AWSRISSNTGELF
V: TRBV5-1; CDR3: ASSLAGDENIQY
V: TRBV5-1; CDR3: ASSLVLAGRSTDTQY
V: TRBV12-3/TRBV12-4; CDR3: ASSRDSSSTDTQY
V: TRBV5-6; CDR3: ASSLWTEQF
V: TRBV9; CDR3: ASSVEGQTSIMTDTQY
V: TRBV5-1; CDR3: ASTSGGSGYEQY
V: TRBV5-1; CDR3: ASSTYRGLYNEQF
V: TRBV7-2; CDR3: ASSLGSASTYEQY
V: TRBV24-1; CDR3: ATSDSQGAGWETQY
V: TRBV12-3/TRBV12-4; CDR3: ASSFHGTGFGYT
V: TRBV7-8; CDR3: ASSLALSLAGDYYGYT
V: TRBV29-1; CDR3: SVWALGIHEQY
V: TRBV5-1; CDR3: ASSLDSLLTSTDTQY
V: TRBV3-1; CDR3: ASSLGTSGSYNEQF
V: TRBV4-2; CDR3: ASSQDLGSSGNTIY
V: TRBV5-1; CDR3: ASSIYSSTDTQY
V: TRBV6-2/TRBV6-3; CDR3: ASMLAVGAGELF
V: TRBV7-8; CDR3: ASSSYRRQGLNQPQH
V: TRBV7-2; CDR3: ASSFGLGDYNEQF
V: TRBV12-3/TRBV12-4; CDR3: ASSSLGGFGYT
V: TRBV4-1; CDR3: ASSPEVSANEKLF
V: TRBV27; CDR3: ASSLSTGMEQF